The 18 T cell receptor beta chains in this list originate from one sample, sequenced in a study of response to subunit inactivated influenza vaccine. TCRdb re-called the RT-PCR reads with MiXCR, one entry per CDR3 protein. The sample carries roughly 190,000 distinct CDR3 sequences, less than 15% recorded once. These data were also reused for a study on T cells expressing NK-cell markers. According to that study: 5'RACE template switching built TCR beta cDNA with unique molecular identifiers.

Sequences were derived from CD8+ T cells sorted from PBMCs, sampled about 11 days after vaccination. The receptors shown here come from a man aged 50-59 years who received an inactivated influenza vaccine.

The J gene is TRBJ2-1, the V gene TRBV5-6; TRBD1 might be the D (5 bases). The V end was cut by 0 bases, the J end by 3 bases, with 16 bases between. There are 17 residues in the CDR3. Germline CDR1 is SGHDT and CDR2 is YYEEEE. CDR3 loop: CASSLVVGRQIYNEQFF. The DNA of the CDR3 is TGTGCCAGCAGCTTGGTGGTTGGGCGACAGATCTACAATGAGCAGTTCTTC.

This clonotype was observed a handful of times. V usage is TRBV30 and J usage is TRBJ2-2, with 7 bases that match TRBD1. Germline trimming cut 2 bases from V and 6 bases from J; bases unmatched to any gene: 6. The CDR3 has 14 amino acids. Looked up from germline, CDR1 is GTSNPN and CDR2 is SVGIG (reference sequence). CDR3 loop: CAWSRQGQAGELFF. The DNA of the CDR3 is TGTGCCTGGAGTCGACAGGGACAAGCCGGGGAGCTGTTTTTT.

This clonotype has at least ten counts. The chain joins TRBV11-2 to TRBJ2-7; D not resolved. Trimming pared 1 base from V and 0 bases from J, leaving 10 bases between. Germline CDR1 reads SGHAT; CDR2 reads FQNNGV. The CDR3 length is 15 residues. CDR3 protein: CASSLGAVSSYEQYF. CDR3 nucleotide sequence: TGTGCCAGCAGCTTAGGGGCGGTAAGCTCCTACGAGCAGTACTTC.

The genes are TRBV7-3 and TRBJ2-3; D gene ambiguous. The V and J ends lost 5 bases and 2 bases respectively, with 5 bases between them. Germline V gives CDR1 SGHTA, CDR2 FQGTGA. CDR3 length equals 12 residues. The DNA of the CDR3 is TGTGCCAGCAGCAACCCCACAGATACGCAGTATTTT. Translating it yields CASSNPTDTQYF.

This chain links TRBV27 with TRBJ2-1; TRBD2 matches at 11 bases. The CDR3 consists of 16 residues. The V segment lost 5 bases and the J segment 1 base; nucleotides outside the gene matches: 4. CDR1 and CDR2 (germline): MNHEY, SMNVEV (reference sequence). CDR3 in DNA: TGTGCCAGCAGTGTACTAGCGGGAGAATCCTACAATGAGCAGTTCTTC. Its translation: CASSVLAGESYNEQFF.

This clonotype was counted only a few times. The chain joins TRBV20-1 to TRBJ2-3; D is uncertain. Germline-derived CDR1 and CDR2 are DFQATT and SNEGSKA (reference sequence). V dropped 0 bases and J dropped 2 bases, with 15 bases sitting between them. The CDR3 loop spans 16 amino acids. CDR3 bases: TGCAGTGCTAGAGATATGAAGGGCCCTCCCACAGATACGCAGTATTTT. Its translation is CSARDMKGPPTDTQYF.

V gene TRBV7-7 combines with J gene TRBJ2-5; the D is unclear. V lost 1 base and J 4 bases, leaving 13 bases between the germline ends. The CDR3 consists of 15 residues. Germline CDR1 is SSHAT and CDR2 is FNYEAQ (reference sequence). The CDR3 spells CASSLVMGVGETQYF. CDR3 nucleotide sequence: TGTGCCAGCAGCTTAGTGATGGGTGTCGGAGAGACCCAGTACTTC.

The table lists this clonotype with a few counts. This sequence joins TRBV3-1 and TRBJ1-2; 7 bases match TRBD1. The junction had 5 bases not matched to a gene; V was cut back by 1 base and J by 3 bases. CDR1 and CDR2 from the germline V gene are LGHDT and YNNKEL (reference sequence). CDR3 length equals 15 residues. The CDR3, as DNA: TGTGCCAGCAGCCAAGGGGTCAGGGGGGACTATGGCTACACCTTC. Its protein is CASSQGVRGDYGYTF. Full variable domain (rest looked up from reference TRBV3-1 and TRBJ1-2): DTAVSQTPKYLVTQMGNDKSIKCEQNLGHDTMYWYKQDSKKFLKIMFSYNNKELIINETVPNRFSPKSPDKAHLNLHINSLELGDSAVYFCASSQGVRGDYGYTFGSGTRLTVV.

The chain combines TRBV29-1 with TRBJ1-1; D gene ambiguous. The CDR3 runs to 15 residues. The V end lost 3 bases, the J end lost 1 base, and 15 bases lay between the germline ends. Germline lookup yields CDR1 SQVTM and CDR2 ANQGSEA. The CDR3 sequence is CSVDSTLIRNTEAFF. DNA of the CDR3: TGCAGCGTTGACTCAACTTTAATCAGGAACACTGAAGCTTTCTTT.

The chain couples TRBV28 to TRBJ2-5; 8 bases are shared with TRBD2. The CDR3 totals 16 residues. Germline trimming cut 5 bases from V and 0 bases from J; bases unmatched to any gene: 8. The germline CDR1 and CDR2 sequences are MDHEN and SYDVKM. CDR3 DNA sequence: TGTGCCAGCAGTGCGCCGGGACTAGGCGACCAAGAGACCCAGTACTTC. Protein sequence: CASSAPGLGDQETQYF.

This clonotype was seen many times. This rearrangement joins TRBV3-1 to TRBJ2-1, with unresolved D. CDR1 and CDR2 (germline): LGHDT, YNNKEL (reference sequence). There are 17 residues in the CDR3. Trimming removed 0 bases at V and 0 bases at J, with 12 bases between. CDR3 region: CASSQDEEPGSYNEQFF. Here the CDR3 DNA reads TGTGCCAGCAGCCAAGATGAGGAGCCAGGCTCCTACAATGAGCAGTTCTTC.

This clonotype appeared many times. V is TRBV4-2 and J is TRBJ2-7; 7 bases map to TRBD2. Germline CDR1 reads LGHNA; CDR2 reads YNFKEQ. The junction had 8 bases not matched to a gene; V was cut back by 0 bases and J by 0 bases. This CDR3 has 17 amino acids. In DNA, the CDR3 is TGTGCCAGCAGCCAAGAAGTTACCGGGACTATCTCCTACGAGCAGTACTTC. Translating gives CASSQEVTGTISYEQYF.

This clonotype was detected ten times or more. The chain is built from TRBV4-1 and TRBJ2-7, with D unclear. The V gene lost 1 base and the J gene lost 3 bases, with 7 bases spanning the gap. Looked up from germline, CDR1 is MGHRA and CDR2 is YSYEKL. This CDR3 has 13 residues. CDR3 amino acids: CASSQVLGYEQYF. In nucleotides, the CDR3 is TGCGCCAGCAGCCAAGTACTCGGCTACGAGCAGTACTTC.

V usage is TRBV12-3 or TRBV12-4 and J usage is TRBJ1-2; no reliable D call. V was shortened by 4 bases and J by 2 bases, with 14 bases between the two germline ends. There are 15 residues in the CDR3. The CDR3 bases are TGTGCCAGCAGTTCGGAAGAGGGCCGAAACTATGGCTACACCTTC. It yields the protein CASSSEEGRNYGYTF.

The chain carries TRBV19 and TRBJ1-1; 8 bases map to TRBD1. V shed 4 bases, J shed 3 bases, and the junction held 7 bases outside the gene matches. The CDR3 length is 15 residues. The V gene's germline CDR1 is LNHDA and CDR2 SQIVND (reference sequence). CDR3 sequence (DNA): TGTGCCAGTAGTACCGGACAGGGTTGGTACACTGAAGCTTTCTTT. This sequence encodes CASSTGQGWYTEAFF.

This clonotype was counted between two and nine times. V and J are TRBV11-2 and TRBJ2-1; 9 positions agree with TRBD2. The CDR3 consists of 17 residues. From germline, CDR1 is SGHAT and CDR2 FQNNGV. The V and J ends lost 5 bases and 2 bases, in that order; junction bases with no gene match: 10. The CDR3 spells CASSLFPSGAPYNEQFF. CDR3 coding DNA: TGTGCCAGCAGCCTCTTCCCTAGCGGGGCCCCCTACAATGAGCAGTTCTTC. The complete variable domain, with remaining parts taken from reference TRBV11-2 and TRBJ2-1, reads EAGVAQSPRYKIIEKRQSVAFWCNPISGHATLYWYQQILGQGPKLLIQFQNNGVVDDSQLPKDRFSAERLKGVDSTLKIQPAKLEDSAVYLCASSLFPSGAPYNEQFFGPGTRLTVL.

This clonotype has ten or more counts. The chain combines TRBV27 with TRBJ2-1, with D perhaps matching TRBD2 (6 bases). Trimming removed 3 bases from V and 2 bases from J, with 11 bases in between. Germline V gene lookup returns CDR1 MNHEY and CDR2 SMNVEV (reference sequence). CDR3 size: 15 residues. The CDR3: CASSLASVTYNEQFF. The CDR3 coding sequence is TGTGCCAGCAGTTTGGCTAGCGTAACCTACAATGAGCAGTTCTTC.

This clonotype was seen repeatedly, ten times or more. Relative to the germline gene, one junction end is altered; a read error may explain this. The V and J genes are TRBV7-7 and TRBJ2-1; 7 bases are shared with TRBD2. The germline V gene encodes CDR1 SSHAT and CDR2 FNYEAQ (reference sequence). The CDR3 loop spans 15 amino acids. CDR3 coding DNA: TGTGCTAGCAGCCGCGGGACTACTCCCTACAATGAGCAGTTCTTC. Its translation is CASSRGTTPYNEQFF.